This TCR beta chain was captured by sequencing in a study of a mutant IDH1 vaccine in newly diagnosed glioma. About the research overall: The treated group averaged approximately 42 years old and was roughly 60% male, approximately 38% female. Most patients had received both radiotherapy and temozolomide, the prior options being radiotherapy, temozolomide, or both. Findings of the study overall: Pseudoprogression apparently lacked any relation to changes in top peripheral T cell clonotypes. Vaccination elicited immune responses in 90% to 95% of patients.

There are 11 residues in the CDR3. V gave up 6 bases and J gave up 9 bases, with 9 bases separating them. Germline V gene data show CDR1 as MNHNS and CDR2 as SASEGT. In the case of this clone: Its antigen is not known.

Time point described: baseline, week 1 (first vaccination visit). Stated treatment: pre-vaccination baseline after standard-of-care therapy. The data were produced by immunoSEQ multiplex PCR, yet TCRdb's version contains in-frame clones alone and is incomplete. The data contain approximately 52,000 clones, 65% to 80% of them singletons. The rearrangement links TRBV6-1 to TRBJ1-3, with a possible D match to TRBD1 (6 bases). The source material was PBMCs, sampled from a glioma patient treated with radiotherapy, temozolomide or both. This TCR was recovered from a woman aged 40 to 50 with glioma. In DNA form, the CDR3 reads TGTGCCAGCAGGACAGGTTTCACCATATATTTT. It codes for CASRTGFTIYF.